These T cell receptor beta chains were read from a single sample in a study of Ad26.COV2.S vaccination and SARS-CoV-2 variants. Here immunoSEQ multiplex PCR was the method, and the copy in TCRdb shows in-frame clones only, minus some. The sample has about 440,000 clones; 90% are singletons. Material: peripheral blood, obtained in a trial of Ad26.COV2.S vaccine versus placebo. These TCRs come from a person aged 18-65 years who received the Ad26.COV2.S COVID-19 vaccine or a placebo. CDR3s include the opening cysteine and the closing phenylalanine or tryptophan. The D gene is left open where the match is weak. Where a row states a size, it is once, few, many or the class of an expanded clone; other rows omit it.

clone_size,d_call,v_call,j_call,cdr3_aa,cdr3_nt
.,.,TRBV7-3,TRBJ2-2,CASSLGARNTGELFF,TGTGCCAGCAGCTTAGGGGCCAGGAACACCGGGGAGCTGTTTTTT
.,TRBD1,TRBV7-9,TRBJ1-4,CASSPPGQANEKLFF,TGTGCCAGCAGCCCTCCGGGACAGGCTAATGAAAAACTGTTTTTT
.,TRBD2,TRBV18,TRBJ2-3,CASSPSQLAGAYTDTQYF,TGTGCCAGCTCACCATCACAGCTAGCGGGAGCTTACACAGATACGCAGTATTTT
once,.,TRBV5-5,TRBJ2-1,CASSSHTNSYNEQFF,TGTGCCAGCAGCTCTCACACTAACTCCTACAATGAGCAGTTCTTC
.,.,TRBV28,TRBJ1-3,CASSLGQYSGNTIYF,TGTGCCAGCAGTTTAGGGCAGTACTCTGGAAACACCATATATTTT
.,TRBD1,TRBV9,TRBJ2-6,CASSGTGFGANVLTF,TGTGCCAGCAGCGGGACAGGGTTCGGGGCCAACGTCCTGACTTTC
.,TRBD1,TRBV27,TRBJ1-4,CASRDPGGKLFF,TGTGCCAGCAGGGACCCAGGGGGGAAACTGTTTTTT
.,TRBD1,TRBV5-1,TRBJ1-1,CASSTGIEAFF,TGCGCCAGCTCGACAGGGATTGAAGCTTTCTTT
once,.,TRBV11-2,TRBJ2-2,CASSPQGANTGELFF,TGTGCCAGCAGCCCCCAGGGCGCGAACACCGGGGAGCTGTTTTTT
.,.,TRBV7-9,TRBJ2-5,CASSLYRSQETQYF,TGTGCCAGCAGCTTATATCGATCACAAGAGACCCAGTACTTC
few,TRBD1,TRBV7-9,TRBJ2-7,CASSPPGQGAYEQYF,TGTGCCAGCAGCCCCCCAGGGCAGGGGGCCTACGAGCAGTACTTC
.,.,TRBV5-4,TRBJ1-1,CASRIGGEWGRNTEAFF,TGTGCCAGCAGGATTGGGGGGGAGTGGGGTAGGAACACTGAAGCTTTCTTT
.,.,TRBV28,TRBJ2-1,CASSLGNEQFF,TGTGCCAGCAGTTTGGGGAATGAGCAGTTCTTC
.,.,TRBV12-3/TRBV12-4,TRBJ2-2,CASSLINTGELFF,TGTGCCAGCAGTTTAATCAACACCGGGGAGCTGTTTTTT
.,.,TRBV12-3/TRBV12-4,TRBJ1-1,CASSFRRNTEAFF,TGTGCCAGCAGTTTTAGGAGGAACACTGAAGCTTTCTTT
.,.,TRBV19,TRBJ2-5,CASRLDRLQETQYF,TGTGCCAGTAGACTGGACAGACTCCAAGAGACCCAGTACTTC
.,.,TRBV13,TRBJ2-5,CASSLRQGQETQYF,TGTGCCAGCAGCTTACGGCAGGGGCAAGAGACCCAGTACTTC
.,TRBD1,TRBV19,TRBJ1-5,CASTLTGEGPQHF,TGTGCCAGTACCCTGACAGGGGAAGGGCCCCAGCATTTT
.,.,TRBV28,TRBJ2-5,CASSPGPWLETQYF,TGTGCCAGCAGTCCGGGGCCGTGGCTGGAGACCCAGTACTTC
.,.,TRBV5-5,TRBJ2-7,CASSLASVAYEQYF,TGTGCCAGCAGCTTGGCCTCGGTGGCCTACGAGCAGTACTTC
.,TRBD2,TRBV7-8,TRBJ2-7,CASTLAGGTYEQYF,TGTGCCAGCACCTTAGCGGGAGGGACCTACGAGCAGTACTTC
.,TRBD1,TRBV9,TRBJ2-7,CASSARTGPYEQYF,TGTGCCAGCAGCGCCCGGACAGGCCCCTACGAGCAGTACTTC
.,.,TRBV3-1/TRBV3-2,TRBJ2-7,CASSLGGSNYEQYF,TGTGCCAGCAGCCTCGGGGGTAGTAACTACGAGCAGTACTTC
once,TRBD2,TRBV7-9,TRBJ2-5,CASSLLGLAAQETQYF,TGTGCCAGCAGCTTGTTGGGACTAGCGGCCCAAGAGACCCAGTACTTC
.,TRBD2,TRBV9,TRBJ2-3,CASSAYANGRKDTQYF,TGTGCCAGCAGCGCTTACGCGAACGGGAGGAAAGATACGCAGTATTTT
.,.,TRBV30,TRBJ1-6,CAFQLSSYNSPLHF,TGTGCCTTCCAGTTGAGCTCCTATAATTCACCCCTCCACTTT
once,.,TRBV6-2/TRBV6-3,TRBJ2-7,CASSWSGVASEQYF,TGTGCCAGCAGTTGGTCAGGGGTGGCGAGCGAGCAGTACTTC
.,.,TRBV30,TRBJ1-5,CAWSVWGNSNQPQHF,TGTGCCTGGAGTGTTTGGGGTAATAGCAATCAGCCCCAGCATTTT
.,.,TRBV29-1,TRBJ1-2,CSVESSARQGGYTF,TGCAGCGTTGAAAGTTCGGCACGGCAAGGTGGCTACACCTTC
.,TRBD1,TRBV11-2,TRBJ2-5,CASSLVLQGEKYQETQYF,TGTGCCAGCAGCTTGGTTTTACAGGGGGAGAAGTACCAAGAGACCCAGTACTTC
.,.,TRBV7-9,TRBJ1-4,CASSPKLGTNEKLFF,TGTGCCAGCAGCCCAAAGCTCGGGACTAATGAAAAACTGTTTTTT
.,TRBD2,TRBV5-1,TRBJ2-3,CASSLRREGPTDTQYF,TGCGCCAGCAGCTTGAGACGGGAGGGCCCAACAGATACGCAGTATTTT
once,.,TRBV30,TRBJ2-7,CAWSVRGNIAYEQYF,TGTGCCTGGAGTGTAAGGGGAAATATCGCCTACGAGCAGTACTTC
.,TRBD1,TRBV11-2,TRBJ2-1,CASSRTGGSYNEQFF,TGTGCCAGCAGTCGAACAGGGGGCTCCTACAATGAGCAGTTCTTC
.,TRBD1,TRBV27,TRBJ1-5,CASRTGGWDQPQHF,TGTGCCAGCAGGACAGGGGGGTGGGATCAGCCCCAGCATTTT
.,.,TRBV7-8,TRBJ1-6,CASSISTGYSPLHF,TGTGCCAGCAGCATTTCGACAGGTTATTCACCCCTCCACTTT
.,.,TRBV28,TRBJ1-2,CASRLTKANYGYTF,TGTGCCAGCAGGCTAACGAAAGCTAACTATGGCTACACCTTC
.,.,TRBV27,TRBJ2-7,CASSYKPPGRGIYEQYF,TGTGCCAGCAGTTACAAACCCCCGGGACGGGGGATCTACGAGCAGTACTTC
.,.,TRBV4-3,TRBJ2-6,CASSSESSGANVLTF,TGCGCCAGCAGCTCTGAGAGCTCTGGGGCCAACGTCCTGACTTTC
.,.,TRBV28,TRBJ1-2,CASSLQVNYGYTF,TGTGCCAGCAGTTTACAGGTTAACTATGGCTACACCTTC
.,.,TRBV28,TRBJ1-1,CASSTRDTEAFF,TGTGCCAGCAGTACCCGCGACACTGAAGCTTTCTTT
.,.,TRBV4-1,TRBJ2-5,CASSIGGLRETQYF,TGCGCCAGCAGCATCGGGGGGCTGCGAGAGACCCAGTACTTC
.,TRBD2,TRBV3-1/TRBV3-2,TRBJ2-5,CATSAFLAGVGQETQYF,TGTGCCACGTCTGCTTTCTTAGCGGGAGTAGGGCAAGAGACCCAGTACTTC
.,TRBD1,TRBV19,TRBJ1-2,CASRPDRGSGGYTF,TGTGCCAGTAGGCCGGACAGGGGAAGCGGTGGCTACACCTTC
.,.,TRBV7-2,TRBJ2-5,CASSFPARSETQYF,TGTGCCAGCAGCTTCCCGGCTCGGTCGGAGACCCAGTACTTC
.,.,TRBV28,TRBJ2-7,CASTSSGAGNDYEQYF,TGTGCCAGCACCTCTTCCGGGGCAGGCAATGACTACGAGCAGTACTTC
.,TRBD1,TRBV28,TRBJ2-7,CASSTLSGQGVSYEQYF,TGTGCCAGCAGTACTCTATCGGGACAGGGGGTATCCTACGAGCAGTACTTC